The present entry profiles one TCR beta chain with its context. This CDR3 contains 14 residues. Germline loops: CDR1 MNHEY, CDR2 SVGAGI. The V gene end was trimmed by 6 bases and the J gene end by 7 bases; junction bases not matched to a gene: 8. Generated by immunoSEQ multiplex PCR, the TCRdb table keeps only in-frame clones and is missing some. Among 130,000 or so clones listed, about 95% were seen once. The sample is drawn from a study of T cell changes during pregnancy in multiple sclerosis. This material consisted of peripheral blood, taken after pregnancy. This TCR derives from a female donor with multiple sclerosis, enrolled in a pregnancy study. The chain links TRBV6-5 to TRBJ2-1; 8 positions agree with TRBD1. CDR3 region: CASSLDRVKNEQFF. The CDR3 DNA reads as TGTGCCAGCAGCTTGGACAGGGTAAAGAATGAGCAGTTCTTC.